The rows below give T cell receptor beta chains drawn from one sample of a study of CD8 T cells in Susac syndrome. One entry per CDR3 protein, called by TCRdb with MiXCR from the immunoSEQ multiplex PCR reads. The data contain roughly 130,000 distinct CDR3 sequences, 90% to 95% of them singletons. Sequencing was done on a sample of CD4+ T cells from PBMCs. The source of these receptors is a human donor in good health. Both conserved end residues are part of each CDR3. D genes are given only for firm matches. Only some rows state a clone size, as once, few, many or a class for expanded clones.

-	TRBV29-1	-	TRBJ2-1	CSVDGGRSYNEQFF	TGCAGCGTTGATGGCGGACGATCCTACAATGAGCAGTTCTTC
-	TRBV5-1	-	TRBJ1-1	CASSLGSLNTEAFF	TGCGCCAGCAGCTTGGGCAGCCTGAACACTGAAGCTTTCTTT
-	TRBV15	-	TRBJ2-7	CATSNFGTYEQYF	TGTGCCACCAGCAACTTCGGGACCTACGAGCAGTACTTC
-	TRBV5-1	-	TRBJ1-1	CASSLGPQGNTEAFF	TGCGCCAGCAGCTTGGGGCCCCAGGGGAACACTGAAGCTTTCTTT
TRBD1	TRBV20-1	-	TRBJ2-5	CSARVGQGRGTQYF	TGCAGTGCTAGAGTGGGACAGGGGAGAGGGACCCAGTACTTC
-	TRBV7-9	-	TRBJ1-1	CASSLDWDGEAFF	TGTGCCAGCAGCTTAGACTGGGACGGTGAAGCTTTCTTT
-	TRBV3-1	-	TRBJ2-2	CASRLQLQGTGELFF	TGTGCCAGCAGACTGCAGCTGCAGGGAACCGGGGAGCTGTTTTTT
TRBD1	TRBV19	-	TRBJ2-7	CASSPRGTGGVREQYF	TGTGCCAGTAGTCCTAGGGGGACAGGGGGCGTGCGCGAGCAGTACTTC
-	TRBV3-1	few	TRBJ2-7	CASSQADGSYEQYF	TGTGCCAGCAGCCAAGCTGACGGCTCCTACGAGCAGTACTTC
-	TRBV3-1	-	TRBJ1-1	CASSQERLMNTEAFF	TGTGCCAGCAGCCAAGAGAGGCTAATGAACACTGAAGCTTTCTTT
-	TRBV28	once	TRBJ2-7	CASSPETLSSYEQYF	TGTGCCAGCAGTCCTGAGACCCTGAGCTCCTACGAGCAGTACTTC
-	TRBV18	-	TRBJ1-2	CASSPSEGVGYGYTF	TGTGCCAGCTCACCATCGGAGGGTGTGGGGTATGGCTACACCTTC
TRBD1	TRBV28	-	TRBJ1-2	CATTGQGYTF	TGTGCCACGACAGGGCAAGGCTACACCTTC
TRBD2	TRBV4-1	-	TRBJ2-3	CASSLTSAYTDTQYF	TGCGCCAGCAGCCTGACTAGCGCCTACACAGATACGCAGTATTTT
-	TRBV20-1	-	TRBJ1-1	CSASPFITGTEAFF	TGCAGTGCTAGTCCGTTTATCACCGGGACTGAAGCTTTCTTT
-	TRBV7-2	-	TRBJ2-1	CASSLGWAYNEQFF	TGTGCCAGCAGCTTAGGGTGGGCCTACAATGAGCAGTTCTTC
-	TRBV2	-	TRBJ2-1	CAQVQDNEQFF	TGTGCCCAGGTCCAAGACAATGAGCAGTTCTTC
TRBD2	TRBV20-1	once	TRBJ2-1	CSAAGGNEQFF	TGCAGTGCAGCGGGAGGCAATGAGCAGTTCTTC
-	TRBV18	-	TRBJ2-2	CASSPRYGEANTGELFF	TGTGCCAGCTCACCACGTTATGGGGAGGCGAACACCGGGGAGCTGTTTTTT
-	TRBV29-1	-	TRBJ2-1	CVPRYRVCYNEQFF	TGCGTGCCCCGCTACCGCGTTTGCTACAATGAGCAGTTCTTC
TRBD1	TRBV4-2	-	TRBJ1-1	CASSRTGSTEAFF	TGTGCCAGCAGCCGGACAGGAAGCACTGAAGCTTTCTTT
-	TRBV5-4	-	TRBJ2-5	CASSLPVPGETQYF	TGTGCCAGCAGCTTGCCCGTACCGGGGGAGACCCAGTACTTC
-	TRBV3-1	-	TRBJ2-1	CASSDTYEQFF	TGTGCCAGCAGCGATACGTATGAGCAGTTCTTC
-	TRBV20-1	-	TRBJ2-3	CSARTSGPGVTQYF	TGCAGTGCTCGTACTAGTGGGCCGGGTGTTACGCAGTATTTT
TRBD1	TRBV5-1	-	TRBJ2-7	CASSGYRDRAWEQYF	TGCGCCAGCAGCGGCTACCGGGACAGGGCCTGGGAGCAGTACTTC
-	TRBV27	-	TRBJ2-7	CASSLAAYQAYEQYF	TGTGCCAGCAGTTTGGCGGCGTACCAAGCCTACGAGCAGTACTTC
-	TRBV7-9	-	TRBJ1-5	CASSLDSQPQHF	TGTGCCAGCAGCTTAGATTCTCAGCCCCAGCATTTT
TRBD2	TRBV19	-	TRBJ2-2	CASSIQGPAGNTGELFF	TGTGCCAGTAGTATACAGGGTCCAGCGGGAAACACCGGGGAGCTGTTTTTT